A single sample gave rise to the 26 T cell receptor beta chains below, sequenced in a study of vaccination and CD4 T cells after COVID-19. The time point was: late sampling 161 to 241 days after vaccination in a few convalescent patients. The treatment: roughly 10-day PBMC culture with coronavirus spike peptide pools or control peptides (ViraFEST assay). Sequencing of DNA taken from cultured CD4+ T cells relied on the Oncomine TCR Beta short-read assay. TCRdb re-analysed the PCR reads in MiXCR, keeping a single row per CDR3 protein. The data contain about 22,000 distinct CDR3 sequences, roughly 50% of them singletons. These TCRs' antigens remain unknown. Source: CD4+ T cells from blood, cultured in vitro, taken about 7 months after SARS-CoV-2 vaccination. These receptors all stem from a human donor who had recovered from COVID-19.

This CDR3 is CASMVGAQYIPSEQYF. The CDR3 DNA reads as TGTGCCAGCATGGTAGGGGCCCAGTATATCCCTTCCGAGCAGTACTTC. The rearrangement links TRBV6-1 to TRBJ2-7; weak D call: TRBD1 (5 bases). Trimming cost V 7 bases and J 6 bases, with 25 bases left between them. CDR3 length: 16 amino acids. Germline CDR1 MNHNS, CDR2 SASEGT.

The chain is built from TRBV6-2 or TRBV6-3 and TRBJ2-7, with D unresolved. The CDR3 length is 17 residues. V dropped 4 bases and J dropped 0 bases, with 19 bases sitting between them. Germline assignment: CDR1 MNHEY and CDR2 SVGEGT. The DNA for the CDR3 is TGTGCCAGCAGTTCCCAAGTCGAAGGACCAAACTCCTACGAGCAGTACTTC. The encoded protein is CASSSQVEGPNSYEQYF.

The gene calls are TRBV2 and TRBJ2-3, with a tentative D call TRBD2 (7 bases). Germline V lookup: CDR1 SNHLY, CDR2 FYNNEI. V lost 6 bases, J lost 2 bases, and 9 bases lay in between. CDR3 length: 13 residues. Here the CDR3 reads CASRGGLTDTQYF. CDR3 DNA sequence: TGTGCCAGCAGGGGGGGGCTCACAGATACGCAGTATTTT.

Only a few counts were recorded for this clonotype. The V gene is TRBV7-8, the J gene TRBJ1-1; no definite D call. With 5 bases removed from V and 5 bases from J, the gap between germline ends came to 12 bases. Germline V gene sequence: CDR1 SGHVS, CDR2 FQNEAQ. The CDR3 consists of 13 residues. As DNA, the CDR3 is TGTGCCAGCAGCCTTGCCCCGGGGACTGAAGCTTTCTTT. Its protein product is CASSLAPGTEAFF. Variable domain in full (rest from reference TRBV7-8 and TRBJ1-1): GAGVSQSPRYKVAKRGQDVALRCDPISGHVSLFWYQQALGQGPEFLTYFQNEAQLDKSGLPSDRFFAERPEGSVSTLKIQRTQQEDSAVYLCASSLAPGTEAFFGQGTRLTVV.

This chain joins TRBV7-6 and TRBJ2-3; TRBD2 matches at 7 bases. CDR1 is SGHVS and CDR2 is FNYEAQ in the germline V gene. This CDR3 has 14 residues. The junction had 2 bases not matched to a gene; V was cut back by 5 bases and J by 0 bases. The CDR3 bases are TGTGCCAGCAGCCGCGGGGGTAGCACAGATACGCAGTATTTT. Its translation is CASSRGGSTDTQYF.

The chain carries TRBV20-1 and TRBJ2-2; D unclear. CDR1 is DFQATT and CDR2 is SNEGSKA in the germline V gene (reference sequence). CDR3 size: 14 residues. V was clipped by 5 bases and J by 6 bases, with 16 bases between them. CDR3 sequence (DNA): TGCAGTGCTCCGACCCGTCTTCCAGCCGGGGAGCTGTTTTTT. Residues: CSAPTRLPAGELFF.

This clonotype was recorded a few times. The genes are TRBV19 and TRBJ1-2; 7 nucleotides match TRBD1. The CDR3 has 12 amino acids. Germline CDR1 and CDR2: LNHDA and SQIVND (reference sequence). The V gene end was trimmed by 7 bases and the J gene end by 3 bases; junction bases not matched to a gene: 2. CDR3 sequence reads: CASITGDYGYTF. For the CDR3, the DNA is TGTGCCAGTATAACAGGGGACTATGGCTACACCTTC.

This clonotype was found a few times. This sequence joins TRBV6-5 and TRBJ2-7, with TRBD1 matching over 7 bases. CDR3 size: 15 residues. Germline V gene lookup returns CDR1 MNHEY and CDR2 SVGAGI. Losses at the gene ends were 2 bases for V and 3 bases for J; bases not matched to a gene: 7. CDR3 in amino acids: CASSYPGQASYEQYF. The CDR3 coding sequence is TGTGCCAGCAGTTACCCCGGACAGGCAAGCTACGAGCAGTACTTC.

V gene TRBV6-4 combines with J gene TRBJ2-7; 13 nucleotides align to TRBD2. Germline lookup yields CDR1 MRHNA and CDR2 SNTAGT. CDR3 length: 17 amino acids. V dropped 5 bases and J dropped 2; count of bases not matched to a gene: 9. Here the CDR3 reads CASSFGLAGAPTYEQYF. Here the CDR3 DNA reads TGTGCCAGCAGTTTTGGACTAGCGGGGGCCCCCACCTACGAGCAGTACTTC.

The chain is built from TRBV7-8 and TRBJ1-1, with D possibly TRBD1 on 6 matching bases. V lost 5 bases and J 4 bases, leaving 11 bases between the germline ends. The germline V gene has CDR1 SGHVS and CDR2 FQNEAQ. The CDR3 is 13 amino acids. The CDR3 nucleotides are TGTGCCAGCAGCGGCACAGGGACCACTGAAGCTTTCTTT. It translates to CASSGTGTTEAFF.

In this sample, this clonotype turned up a few times. The rearrangement joins TRBV10-3 to TRBJ2-1; D remains ambiguous. V lost 3 bases and J lost 3, with 6 bases in between. The CDR3 spans 13 residues. Germline V gives CDR1 ENHRY, CDR2 SYGVKD. CDR3: CAISEVGYNEQFF. CDR3 nucleotides: TGTGCCATCAGTGAAGTGGGCTACAATGAGCAGTTCTTC.

This clonotype has more than one count but fewer than ten. The chain employs TRBV20-1 and TRBJ2-3; D unresolved. CDR1 is DFQATT and CDR2 is SNEGSKA in the germline V gene (reference sequence). The CDR3 runs to 14 residues. V lost 0 bases to trimming and J lost 4 bases, with 11 bases between them. The CDR3 reads CSARDNMRSDTQYF. The CDR3 nucleotides are TGCAGTGCTAGAGACAATATGAGATCAGATACGCAGTATTTT.

This clonotype was counted at least ten times. V is TRBV20-1 and J is TRBJ2-6; 9 positions match TRBD1. V was clipped by 2 bases and J by 2 bases; unmatched bases: 4. This CDR3 contains 16 residues. Germline loops: CDR1 DFQATT, CDR2 SNEGSKA (reference sequence). The CDR3 loop reads CSARNRGRPGANVLTF. In DNA, the CDR3 is TGCAGTGCTAGAAACAGGGGGCGACCTGGGGCCAACGTCCTGACTTTC.

In its sample, this clonotype was seen once. The gene calls are TRBV6-1 and TRBJ2-3, with D possibly matching TRBD1 (5 bases). Per the germline V gene, CDR1 is MNHNS and CDR2 is SASEGT. Trimming removed 10 bases at V and 2 bases at J, with 13 bases between. The CDR3 runs to 13 residues. DNA for the CDR3: TGTGCCACCAAGGACACAAACACAGATACGCAGTATTTT. This encodes CATKDTNTDTQYF.

Only a few counts were recorded for this clonotype. This chain joins TRBV20-1 and TRBJ2-1, with D maybe TRBD2 (6 bases). This CDR3 region has 14 residues. With 0 bases removed from V and 4 bases from J, the gap between germline ends came to 10 bases. CDR1 and CDR2 (germline): DFQATT, SNEGSKA (reference sequence). The CDR3 DNA is TGCAGTGCTAGAGACAGGGCGGGATACAATGAGCAGTTCTTC. Protein: CSARDRAGYNEQFF.

The CDR3 reads CASSQAKSQGTYEQYF. The CDR3 DNA reads as TGTGCCAGCAGCCAAGCAAAGTCTCAGGGGACGTACGAGCAGTACTTC. The genes are TRBV4-2 and TRBJ2-7, with D tentatively TRBD1 (6 bases). The CDR3 is made up of 16 amino acids. V shed 1 base and J shed 4 bases, with 17 bases lying between them. Germline loops: CDR1 LGHNA, CDR2 YNFKEQ.

The chain has TRBV10-3 and TRBJ1-5; 11 nucleotides line up with TRBD1. The length of the CDR3 is 16 residues. From germline, CDR1 is ENHRY and CDR2 SYGVKD. V gave up 3 bases and J gave up 4 bases; unmatched junction bases: 5. The CDR3 DNA sequence: TGTGCCATCAGTGATGGGGACAGGGGGGGAAATCAGCCCCAGCATTTT. Translation gives CAISDGDRGGNQPQHF.

This clonotype came up once. The V call is TRBV20-1, the J call TRBJ2-1; the D call may be TRBD1 or TRBD2 (5 bases each). The germline V gene encodes CDR1 DFQATT and CDR2 SNEGSKA (reference sequence). The CDR3 has 13 amino acids. V shed 1 base and J shed 7 bases, with 11 bases lying between them. This CDR3 is CSARGGEGNEQFF. The CDR3 coding sequence is TGCAGTGCTAGAGGAGGGGAAGGAAATGAGCAGTTCTTC.

The gene calls are TRBV11-3 and TRBJ2-5, with D uncertain. This CDR3 is 15 amino acids long. The germline V gene has CDR1 SGHNT and CDR2 YENEEA. The V gene lost 0 bases and the J gene lost 2 bases, with 10 bases spanning the gap. This CDR3 reads CASSLELGSQETQYF. CDR3 nucleotide sequence: TGTGCCAGCAGCTTAGAATTGGGATCTCAAGAGACCCAGTACTTC.

This rearrangement joins TRBV10-3 to TRBJ1-1; D gene ambiguous. The CDR3 loop spans 13 amino acids. Trimming removed 11 bases from V and 5 bases from J, with 18 bases in between. CDR1 ENHRY and CDR2 SYGVKD come from the germline V gene. The CDR3 spells CAAGYGEETEAFF. For the CDR3, the DNA is TGTGCCGCGGGCTATGGGGAGGAGACTGAAGCTTTCTTT.

This chain joins TRBV5-1 and TRBJ2-3; weak D call: TRBD2 (6 bases). Trimming took 4 bases from V and 8 from J, leaving 11 bases between them. This CDR3 is built from 12 residues. Germline CDR1 is SGHRS and CDR2 is YFSETQ. The CDR3 is CASSEDGGTQYF. The CDR3 bases are TGCGCCAGCAGCGAGGACGGGGGTACGCAGTATTTT.

This clonotype was counted a few times. The rearrangement joins TRBV7-3 to TRBJ2-7, with 11 bases fitting TRBD2. Germline V CDR1 and CDR2: SGHTA, FQGTGA. This CDR3 region has 15 residues. Unmatched junction bases numbered 4, after V lost 3 bases and J lost 3 bases. CDR3 loop: CASSLGLADLYEQYF. The CDR3 nucleotides read TGTGCCAGCAGCTTGGGACTAGCGGACCTCTACGAGCAGTACTTC.

The rearrangement joins TRBV7-3 to TRBJ2-1; possibly TRBD2 for D (5 bases). This CDR3 is 15 amino acids long. Trimming removed 5 bases at V and 4 bases at J, with 15 bases between. Germline CDR1 reads SGHTA; CDR2 reads FQGTGA. The CDR3 is CASSAQPGGYNEQFF. For the CDR3, the DNA is TGTGCCAGCAGCGCCCAGCCTGGAGGTTACAATGAGCAGTTCTTC.

The chain recombines TRBV5-1 with TRBJ2-5; 10 nucleotides line up with TRBD1. In germline, CDR1 is SGHRS, CDR2 YFSETQ. V gave up 4 bases and J gave up 2 bases; unmatched junction bases: 11. This CDR3 is built from 17 residues. DNA for the CDR3: TGCGCCAGCAGCAGGGCACCCGGGACAGGGGAACAAGAGACCCAGTACTTC. Protein sequence: CASSRAPGTGEQETQYF.

This clonotype came up once. J is TRBJ1-2 and V is TRBV15; possible D gene TRBD1, 6 bases. The CDR3 is 16 amino acids. Germline V gives CDR1 LNHNV, CDR2 YYDKDF (reference sequence). V was shortened by 1 base and J by 7 bases, with 19 bases between the two germline ends. The CDR3 DNA is TGTGCCACCAGCAGAGTTTCCGGGGGCGCATCGGTTGGCTACACCTTC. This gives the protein CATSRVSGGASVGYTF.

CDR3 protein: CASSPSGRAGTGELFF. DNA of the CDR3: TGTGCCAGCAGCCCGAGCGGGAGGGCCGGGACCGGGGAGCTGTTTTTT. The chain couples TRBV7-3 to TRBJ2-2, with 10 bases matching TRBD2. The J segment lost 5 bases and the V segment lost 5 bases, leaving 8 bases of the junction unmatched. There are 16 residues in the CDR3. Germline V gives CDR1 SGHTA, CDR2 FQGTGA.